The next 17 T cell receptor beta chains were all read from a single sample in a study of shared clonotypes between healthy human individuals. Profiling relied on immunoSEQ multiplex PCR, and the TCRdb table lists in-frame clones only, not all of them. The sample lists over a million clones; around four fifths were seen once. The sequenced sample was memory CD4+ T cells sorted from blood. Subset described: CD45RA-negative fraction. The receptors derive from a man aged 18 to 35 in good health.

The chain uses TRBV5-1 and TRBJ1-2; the match to TRBD1 covers 7 bases. V was pared by 6 bases and J by 2 bases, with 7 bases of the junction left unmatched. Germline CDR1 reads SGHRS; CDR2 reads YFSETQ. CDR3 length equals 14 residues. The DNA for the CDR3 is TGCGCCAGCAACTCACAGGGGCCGAACTATGGCTACACCTTC. Amino acids: CASNSQGPNYGYTF. Based on the CDR3 plus reference TRBV5-1 and TRBJ1-2, the full variable domain is KAGVTQTPRYLIKTRGQQVTLSCSPISGHRSVSWYQQTPGQGLQFLFEYFSETQRNKGNFPGRFSGRQFSNSRSEMNVSTLELGDSALYLCASNSQGPNYGYTFGSGTRLTVV.

This chain links TRBV2 with TRBJ2-5, with 7 bases aligning to TRBD1. V shed 5 bases, J shed 2 bases, and the junction held 5 bases outside the gene matches. The germline V gene has CDR1 SNHLY and CDR2 FYNNEI. This CDR3 contains 14 residues. CDR3 in DNA: TGTGCCAGCAGTTACACGGACAGGCAAGAGACCCAGTACTTC. It translates to CASSYTDRQETQYF.

This sequence joins TRBV28 and TRBJ1-2; the D is unclear. The CDR3 extends over 13 amino acids. The V gene lost 5 bases and the J gene lost 8 bases, with 15 bases spanning the gap. Germline V lookup: CDR1 MDHEN, CDR2 SYDVKM. The CDR3 DNA sequence: TGTGCCAGCAGTCCCGACCCGACATTGGGCTACACCTTC. Residues: CASSPDPTLGYTF.

This clone came up once. The chain combines TRBV21-1 with TRBJ2-1. TRBV21-1 is assigned pseudogene status. The CDR3 is 11 residues long. As DNA, the CDR3 is TGTGCCAGCAGTGGGGACAATGAGCAGTTCTTC. This gives the protein CASSGDNEQFF.

CDR3 sequence: CASSYSGGYNTGELFF. The CDR3 coding sequence is TGTGCCAGCAGTTACTCAGGGGGGTACAACACCGGGGAGCTGTTTTTT. The chain couples TRBV6-5 to TRBJ2-2; either TRBD1 or TRBD2 may fit D (6 bases each). The germline V and J ends were trimmed by 0 bases and 2 bases, with 10 bases remaining between them. This CDR3 has 16 amino acids. Germline V CDR1 and CDR2: MNHEY, SVGAGI.

The genes are TRBV5-6 and TRBJ2-5, with D possibly called TRBD1 or TRBD2 (5 bases each). The CDR3 spans 14 residues. Trimming removed 5 bases at V and 4 bases at J, with 15 bases between. CDR1 is SGHDT, CDR2 YYEEEE, per germline. The CDR3 DNA sequence: TGTGCCAGCAGGCGTCAAAATGGGGGAGAGACCCAGTACTTC. Its protein product is CASRRQNGGETQYF.

The chain links TRBV27 to TRBJ1-2; D remains unclear. Deletions cut 5 bases from V and 5 bases from J, with 9 bases between. Germline CDR1 MNHEY, CDR2 SMNVEV (reference sequence). The CDR3 spans 12 residues. The CDR3, as DNA: TGTGCCAGCAGTACTTTAGGGTATGGCTACACCTTC. This sequence encodes CASSTLGYGYTF.

DNA for the CDR3: TGTGCCAGCAGTGTTACGACTAGCGGGAGCGATGAGCAGTTCTTC. Translated: CASSVTTSGSDEQFF. The chain is built from TRBV6-4 and TRBJ2-1; 12 bases line up with TRBD2. Germline CDR1 MRHNA, CDR2 SNTAGT. V lost 4 bases, J lost 8 bases, and 6 bases stayed unmatched. The length of the CDR3 is 15 residues.

This clone was seen more than once but under ten times. The J gene is TRBJ1-1, the V gene TRBV30; a weak D match, TRBD1 (6 bases). CDR3 length equals 14 residues. V was pared by 3 bases and J by 6 bases, with 17 bases between. Germline CDR1 and CDR2: GTSNPN and SVGIG (reference sequence). CDR3 sequence reads: CAWSSTGSRSEAFF. DNA for the CDR3: TGTGCCTGGAGCAGTACAGGGTCAAGGTCTGAAGCTTTCTTT.

This clone showed up many times. Other DNA sequences in the sample encode the same CDR3. The chain uses TRBV5-6 and TRBJ2-5, with D hard to call. The CDR3 consists of 13 residues. Germline V lookup: CDR1 SGHDT, CDR2 YYEEEE. The ends were cut back, 0 bases at V and 4 bases at J, with 7 bases in the middle. The DNA for the CDR3 is TGTGCCAGCAGCTTGGGTAGCACAGAGACCCAGTACTTC. Translated, it gives CASSLGSTETQYF.

V is TRBV6-5 and J is TRBJ1-5; possible D gene TRBD1, 5 bases. Germline V gene data show CDR1 as MNHEY and CDR2 as SVGAGI. Trimming cost V 2 bases and J 7 bases, with 12 bases left between them. This CDR3 region has 14 residues. The CDR3 DNA reads as TGTGCCAGCAGTTACACAGGAACAGGCCAGCCCCAGCATTTT. Residues: CASSYTGTGQPQHF.

CDR3 protein: CASSTGDRAETQYF. In DNA form, the CDR3 reads TGTGCCAGCAGCACCGGGGACAGGGCAGAGACCCAGTACTTC. The chain joins TRBV5-5 to TRBJ2-5; 9 nucleotides match TRBD1. V shed 4 bases and J 4 bases; nucleotides not matched to a gene: 5. The CDR3 spans 14 residues. CDR1 is SGHKS and CDR2 is YYEKEE in the germline V gene (reference sequence).

As to this clone: Other DNA sequences of this sample code for an identical CDR3. The rearrangement uses TRBV30 and TRBJ1-4; D is possibly TRBD1 (6 bases). V lost 2 bases and J 8 bases, leaving 12 bases between the germline ends. This CDR3 contains 13 residues. Germline CDR1 reads GTSNPN; CDR2 reads SVGIG (reference sequence). The CDR3 nucleotides read TGTGCCTGGAGTTCACAGGGTAGGGAAAAACTGTTTTTT. Its translation is CAWSSQGREKLFF.

Points on this clone: A much bigger clone sits one base away, suggesting this may be a read error. The rearrangement links TRBV5-4 to TRBJ2-1; 7 positions match TRBD1. The junction had 4 bases not matched to a gene; V was cut back by 3 bases and J by 4 bases. The CDR3 is made up of 14 amino acids. CDR1 is SGHNT and CDR2 is YYREEE in the germline V gene (reference sequence). CDR3 in DNA: TGTGCCAGCAGCTATTCGGGACAGTACAATGAGCAGTTCTTC. Amino acid sequence: CASSYSGQYNEQFF.

Concerning this clone: Other DNA variants within this sample encode the same CDR3. The chain recombines TRBV19 with TRBJ1-1, with D unresolved. V gave up 5 bases and J gave up 1 base, with 11 bases separating them. This CDR3 spans 14 amino acids. Germline V lookup: CDR1 LNHDA, CDR2 SQIVND (reference sequence). The CDR3 coding sequence is TGTGCCAGTAGTTTCCTTCCAGAGAACACTGAAGCTTTCTTT. This sequence encodes CASSFLPENTEAFF.

V gene TRBV5-4 combines with J gene TRBJ2-7; TRBD1 matches at 10 bases. This CDR3 has 16 residues. The germline gives CDR1 SGHNT, CDR2 YYREEE (reference sequence). Trimming removed 0 bases from V and 5 bases from J; junction bases left unmatched: 8. CDR3 residues: CASSLGARDRGNEQYF. The CDR3 region has the DNA TGTGCCAGCAGCTTGGGGGCCCGGGACAGGGGCAACGAGCAGTACTTC.

The chain uses TRBV2 and TRBJ1-3; D may be TRBD1 (6 bases). This CDR3 spans 15 amino acids. Deletions cut 8 bases from V and 0 bases from J, with 14 bases between. CDR1 is SNHLY, CDR2 FYNNEI, per germline. In DNA form, the CDR3 reads TGTGCCAGCGGGCGGGGGGCTACCTCTGGAAACACCATATATTTT. It is translated as CASGRGATSGNTIYF.